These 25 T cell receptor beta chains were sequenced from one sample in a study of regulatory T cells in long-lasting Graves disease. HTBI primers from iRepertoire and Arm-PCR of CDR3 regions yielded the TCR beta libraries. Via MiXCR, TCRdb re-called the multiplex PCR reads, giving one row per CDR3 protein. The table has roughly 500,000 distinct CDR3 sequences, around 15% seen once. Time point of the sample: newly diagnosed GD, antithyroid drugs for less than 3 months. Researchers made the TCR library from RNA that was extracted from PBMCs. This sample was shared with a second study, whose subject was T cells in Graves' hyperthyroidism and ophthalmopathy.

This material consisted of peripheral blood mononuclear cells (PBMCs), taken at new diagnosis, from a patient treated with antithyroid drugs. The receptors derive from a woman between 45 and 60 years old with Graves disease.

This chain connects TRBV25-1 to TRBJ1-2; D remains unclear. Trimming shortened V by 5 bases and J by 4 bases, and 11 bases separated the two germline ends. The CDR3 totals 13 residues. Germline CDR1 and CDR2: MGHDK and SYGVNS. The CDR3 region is CASSLPGSYGYTF. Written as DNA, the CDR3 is TGTGCCAGCAGTCTCCCGGGTTCCTATGGCTACACCTTC.

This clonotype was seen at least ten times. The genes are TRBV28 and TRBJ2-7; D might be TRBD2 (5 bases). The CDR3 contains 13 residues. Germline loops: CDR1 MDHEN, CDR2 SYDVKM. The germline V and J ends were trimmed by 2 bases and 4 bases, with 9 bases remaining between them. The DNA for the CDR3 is TGTGCCAGCAGTTTAATCGGGATTTACGAGCAGTACTTC. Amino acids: CASSLIGIYEQYF.

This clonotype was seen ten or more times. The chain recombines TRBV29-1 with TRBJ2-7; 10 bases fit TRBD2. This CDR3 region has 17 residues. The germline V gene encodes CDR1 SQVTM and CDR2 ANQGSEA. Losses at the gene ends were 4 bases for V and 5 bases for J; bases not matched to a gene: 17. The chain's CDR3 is CSVGGGSLAGDYNEQYF. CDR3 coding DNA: TGCAGCGTTGGTGGCGGCTCCCTAGCGGGAGACTACAACGAGCAGTACTTC.

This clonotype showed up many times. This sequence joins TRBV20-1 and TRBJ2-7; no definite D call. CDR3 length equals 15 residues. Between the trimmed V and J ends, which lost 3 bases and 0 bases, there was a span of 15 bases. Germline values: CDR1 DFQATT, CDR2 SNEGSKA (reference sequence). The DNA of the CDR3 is TGCAGTGCTAGGAACCTAGAAAGGAGCTCCTACGAGCAGTACTTC. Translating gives CSARNLERSSYEQYF.

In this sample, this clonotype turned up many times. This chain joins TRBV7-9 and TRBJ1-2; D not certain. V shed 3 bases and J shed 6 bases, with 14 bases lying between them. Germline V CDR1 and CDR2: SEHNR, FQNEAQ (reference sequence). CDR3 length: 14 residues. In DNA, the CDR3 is TGTGCCAGCAGCTTGTCATTGTGGGGTGATGGCTACACCTTC. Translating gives CASSLSLWGDGYTF.

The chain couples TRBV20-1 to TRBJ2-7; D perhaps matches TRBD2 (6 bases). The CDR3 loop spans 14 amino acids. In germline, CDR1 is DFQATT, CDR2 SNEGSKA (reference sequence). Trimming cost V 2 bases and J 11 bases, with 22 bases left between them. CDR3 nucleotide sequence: TGCAGTGCTAGAATGTTACTGGGAGGTGCCGGAGAGTACTTC. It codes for CSARMLLGGAGEYF.

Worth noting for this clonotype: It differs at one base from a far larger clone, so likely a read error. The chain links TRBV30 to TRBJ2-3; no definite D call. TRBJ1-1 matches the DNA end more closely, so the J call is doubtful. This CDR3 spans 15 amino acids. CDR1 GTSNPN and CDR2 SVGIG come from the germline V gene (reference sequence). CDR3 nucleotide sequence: TGTGCCTGGAGTCCCCCAGTGATTGGGAACACTGGAGCTTTCTTT. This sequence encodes CAWSPPVIGNTGAFF.

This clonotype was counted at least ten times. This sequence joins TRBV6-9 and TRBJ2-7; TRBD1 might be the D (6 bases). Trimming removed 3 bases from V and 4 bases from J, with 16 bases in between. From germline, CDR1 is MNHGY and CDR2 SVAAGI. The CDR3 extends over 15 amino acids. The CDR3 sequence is CASSYPRTEDYEQYF. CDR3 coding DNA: TGTGCCAGCAGTTACCCCCGGACAGAGGATTACGAGCAGTACTTC.

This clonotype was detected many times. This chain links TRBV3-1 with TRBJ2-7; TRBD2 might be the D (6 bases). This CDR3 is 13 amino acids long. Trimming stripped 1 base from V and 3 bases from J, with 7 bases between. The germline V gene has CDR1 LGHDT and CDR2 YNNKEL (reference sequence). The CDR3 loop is CASSQGLGYEQYF. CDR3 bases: TGTGCCAGCAGCCAAGGACTAGGCTACGAGCAGTACTTC.

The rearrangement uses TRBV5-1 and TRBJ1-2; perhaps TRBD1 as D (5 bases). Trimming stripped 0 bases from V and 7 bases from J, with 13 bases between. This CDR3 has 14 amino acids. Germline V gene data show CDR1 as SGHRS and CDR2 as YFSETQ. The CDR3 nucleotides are TGCGCCAGCAGCTTGGCTTCAGGGTTCTTTGGCTACACCTTC. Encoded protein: CASSLASGFFGYTF.

CDR3 region: CASSLKDSGRGKDTQYF. The CDR3 coding sequence is TGTGCCAGCAGTTTAAAAGATAGCGGGAGGGGAAAAGATACGCAGTATTTT. This rearrangement joins TRBV28 to TRBJ2-3; 11 bases align to TRBD2. J gave up 5 bases and V 2 bases, and 9 bases lay outside the gene matches. This CDR3 is 17 amino acids long. Germline assignment: CDR1 MDHEN and CDR2 SYDVKM.

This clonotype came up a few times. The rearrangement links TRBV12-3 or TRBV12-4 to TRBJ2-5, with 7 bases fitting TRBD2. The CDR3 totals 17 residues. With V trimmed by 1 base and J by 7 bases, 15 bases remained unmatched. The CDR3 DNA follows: TGTGCCAGCAGTTTAGGGCGGGAGAGGGGCGGGGAAGGGACCCAGTACTTC. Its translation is CASSLGRERGGEGTQYF.

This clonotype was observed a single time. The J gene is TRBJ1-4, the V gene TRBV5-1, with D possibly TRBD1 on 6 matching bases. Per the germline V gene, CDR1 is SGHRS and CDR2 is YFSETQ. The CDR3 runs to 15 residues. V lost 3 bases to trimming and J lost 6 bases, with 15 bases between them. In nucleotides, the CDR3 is TGCGCCAGCAGCTCGGGGGCAGGAGCGGATGAAAAACTGTTTTTT. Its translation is CASSSGAGADEKLFF.

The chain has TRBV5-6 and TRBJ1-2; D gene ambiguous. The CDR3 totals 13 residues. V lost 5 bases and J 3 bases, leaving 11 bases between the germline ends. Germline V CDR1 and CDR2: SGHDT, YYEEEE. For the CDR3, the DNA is TGTGCCAGCAGAAACGTTGGGGACTATGGCTACACCTTC. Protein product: CASRNVGDYGYTF.

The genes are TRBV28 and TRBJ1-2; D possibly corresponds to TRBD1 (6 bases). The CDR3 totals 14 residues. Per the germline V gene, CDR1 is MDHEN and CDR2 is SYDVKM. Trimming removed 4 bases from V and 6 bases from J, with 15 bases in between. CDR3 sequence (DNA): TGTGCCAGCAGTTATACGGGGGGGGCAGATGGCTACACCTTC. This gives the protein CASSYTGGADGYTF.

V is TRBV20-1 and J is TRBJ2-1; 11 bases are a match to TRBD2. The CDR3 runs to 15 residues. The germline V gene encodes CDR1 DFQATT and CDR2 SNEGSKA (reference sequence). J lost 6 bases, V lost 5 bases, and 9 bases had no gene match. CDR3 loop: CSALDLAGGINEQFF. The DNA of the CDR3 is TGCAGTGCTCTCGATCTAGCGGGGGGTATCAATGAGCAGTTCTTC.

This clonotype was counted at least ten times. The CDR3 DNA reads as TGCGCCAGCAGCCCCCCGGGACAGTTACCTTTATACACCGGGGAGCTGTTTTTT. It is translated as CASSPPGQLPLYTGELFF. This sequence joins TRBV5-1 and TRBJ2-2; TRBD1 matches 7 bases. Germline V gene sequence: CDR1 SGHRS, CDR2 YFSETQ. CDR3 length: 18 residues. The V gene end was trimmed by 4 bases and the J gene end by 3 bases; junction bases not matched to a gene: 15.

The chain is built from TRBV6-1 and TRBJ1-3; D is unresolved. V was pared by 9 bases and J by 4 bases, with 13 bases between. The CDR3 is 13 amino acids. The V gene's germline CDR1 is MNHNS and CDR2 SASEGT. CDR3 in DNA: TGTGCCAGTTCCCGGACGGTCGGAAACACCATATATTTT. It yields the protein CASSRTVGNTIYF.

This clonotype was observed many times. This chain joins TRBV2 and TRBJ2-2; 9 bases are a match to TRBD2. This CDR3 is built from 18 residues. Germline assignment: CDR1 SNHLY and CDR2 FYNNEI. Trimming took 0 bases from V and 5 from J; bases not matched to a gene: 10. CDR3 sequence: CASSEALAGGPATGELFF. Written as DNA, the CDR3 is TGTGCCAGCAGTGAAGCGCTTGCGGGAGGGCCGGCGACCGGGGAGCTGTTTTTT.

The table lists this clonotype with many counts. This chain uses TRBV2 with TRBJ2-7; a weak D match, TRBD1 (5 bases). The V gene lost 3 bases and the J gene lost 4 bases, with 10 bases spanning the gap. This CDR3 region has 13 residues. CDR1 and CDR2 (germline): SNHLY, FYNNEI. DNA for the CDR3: TGTGCCAGCAGTGACGACAGACCATACGAGCAGTACTTC. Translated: CASSDDRPYEQYF.

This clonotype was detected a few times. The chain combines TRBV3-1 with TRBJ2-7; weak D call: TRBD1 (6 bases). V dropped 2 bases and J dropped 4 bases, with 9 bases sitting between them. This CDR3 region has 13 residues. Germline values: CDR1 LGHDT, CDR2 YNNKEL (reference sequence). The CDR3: CASSQRDKYEQYF. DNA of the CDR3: TGTGCCAGCAGCCAACGGGACAAATACGAGCAGTACTTC.

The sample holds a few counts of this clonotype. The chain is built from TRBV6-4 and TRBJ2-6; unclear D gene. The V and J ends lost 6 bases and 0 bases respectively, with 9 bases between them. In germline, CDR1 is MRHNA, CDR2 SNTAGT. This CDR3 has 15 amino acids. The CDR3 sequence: CASRIGRSGANVLTF. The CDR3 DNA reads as TGTGCCAGCAGAATAGGGCGCTCTGGGGCCAACGTCCTGACTTTC.

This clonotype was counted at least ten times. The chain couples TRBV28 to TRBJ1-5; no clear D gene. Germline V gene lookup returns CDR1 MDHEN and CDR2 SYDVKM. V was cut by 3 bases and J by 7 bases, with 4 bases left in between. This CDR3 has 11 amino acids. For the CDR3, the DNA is TGTGCCAGCAGTTTTAAGCAGCCCCAGCATTTT. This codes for CASSFKQPQHF.

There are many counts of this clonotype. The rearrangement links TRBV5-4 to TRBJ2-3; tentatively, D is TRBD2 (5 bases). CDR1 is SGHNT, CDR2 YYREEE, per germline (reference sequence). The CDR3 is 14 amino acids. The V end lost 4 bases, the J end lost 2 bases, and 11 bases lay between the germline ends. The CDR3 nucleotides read TGTGCCAGCAGCGGTAGCGAATACACAGATACGCAGTATTTT. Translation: CASSGSEYTDTQYF.

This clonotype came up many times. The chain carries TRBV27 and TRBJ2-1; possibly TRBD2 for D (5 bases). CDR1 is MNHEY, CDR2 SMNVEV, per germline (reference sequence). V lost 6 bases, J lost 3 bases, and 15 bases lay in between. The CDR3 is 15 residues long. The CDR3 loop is CASSLEVGGYNEQFF. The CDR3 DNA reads TGTGCCAGCAGCCTGGAGGTGGGTGGCTACAATGAGCAGTTCTTC.